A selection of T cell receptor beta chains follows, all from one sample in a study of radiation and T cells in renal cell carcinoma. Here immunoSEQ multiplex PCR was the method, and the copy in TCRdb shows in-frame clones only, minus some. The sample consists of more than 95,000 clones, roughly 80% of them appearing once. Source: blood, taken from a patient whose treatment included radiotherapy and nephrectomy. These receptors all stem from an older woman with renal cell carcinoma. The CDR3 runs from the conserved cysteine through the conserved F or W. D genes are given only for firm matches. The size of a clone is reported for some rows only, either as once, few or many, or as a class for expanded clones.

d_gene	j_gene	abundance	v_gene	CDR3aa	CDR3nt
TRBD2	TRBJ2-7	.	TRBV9	CASSVAGGVSPYEQYF	TGTGCCAGCAGCGTAGCCGGGGGGGTTAGTCCCTACGAGCAGTACTTC
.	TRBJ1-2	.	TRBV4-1	CASSQEQREIYGYTF	TGCGCCAGCAGCCAAGAACAGCGGGAGATCTATGGCTACACCTTC
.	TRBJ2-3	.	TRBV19	CASKVKGTDTQYF	TGTGCCAGTAAAGTTAAAGGCACAGATACGCAGTATTTT
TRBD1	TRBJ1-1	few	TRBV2	CASSEWGQAFF	TGTGCCAGCAGTGAATGGGGACAGGCTTTCTTT
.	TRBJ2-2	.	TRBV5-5	CASSLAPLTGTGELFF	TGTGCCAGCAGCTTGGCCCCCCTTACAGGGACCGGGGAGCTGTTTTTT
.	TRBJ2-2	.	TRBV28	CASSLPAGYTGELFF	TGTGCCAGCAGTCTGCCGGCAGGGTACACCGGGGAGCTGTTTTTT
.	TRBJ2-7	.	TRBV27	CASSGLLGEQYF	TGTGCCAGCAGTGGACTCCTAGGCGAGCAGTACTTC
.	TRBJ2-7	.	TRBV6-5	CASSYGHLSSYEQYF	TGTGCCAGCAGTTACGGACACCTTAGCTCCTACGAGCAGTACTTC
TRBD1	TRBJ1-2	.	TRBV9	CASSPSTGNYGYTF	TGTGCCAGCAGCCCCTCGACAGGGAACTATGGCTACACCTTC
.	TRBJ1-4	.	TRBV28	CASSPPSASAEKLFF	TGTGCCAGCAGTCCCCCCTCTGCGTCGGCTGAAAAACTGTTTTTT
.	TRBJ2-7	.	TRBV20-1	CSARDLFELYF	TGCAGTGCTAGAGACTTATTTGAGCTGTACTTC
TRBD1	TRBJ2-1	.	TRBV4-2	CASSPPGQVDNEQFF	TGTGCCAGCAGCCCACCGGGACAGGTAGACAATGAGCAGTTCTTC
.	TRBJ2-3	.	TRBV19	CASSIQGWRSTDTQYF	TGTGCCAGTAGTATCCAGGGGTGGCGCAGCACAGATACGCAGTATTTT
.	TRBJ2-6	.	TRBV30	CAWSVFRGSGANVLTF	TGTGCCTGGAGTGTCTTCCGGGGCTCTGGGGCCAACGTCCTGACTTTC
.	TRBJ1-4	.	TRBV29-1	CSGTATNEKLFF	TGCAGCGGCACTGCAACTAATGAAAAACTGTTTTTT
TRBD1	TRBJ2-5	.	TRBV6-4	CASSRDRQETQYF	TGTGCCAGCAGCCGGGACAGACAAGAGACCCAGTACTTC
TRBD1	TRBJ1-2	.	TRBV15	CATSSGTGIRNGYTF	TGTGCCACCAGCAGCGGGACAGGGATTAGGAATGGCTACACCTTC
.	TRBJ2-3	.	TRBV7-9	CASSLDGLKPDTQYF	TGTGCCAGCAGCTTGGACGGCTTGAAGCCAGATACGCAGTATTTT
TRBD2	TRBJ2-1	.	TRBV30	CAWRTSGRRFF	TGTGCCTGGAGAACTAGCGGGAGGAGGTTCTTC
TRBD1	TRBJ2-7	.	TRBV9	CASSLSGQGRTYEQYF	TGTGCCAGCAGCCTTAGCGGACAGGGGAGAACCTACGAGCAGTACTTC
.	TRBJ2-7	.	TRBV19	CASSIGSRDGEQYF	TGTGCCAGTAGTATAGGGTCTAGGGACGGCGAGCAGTACTTC
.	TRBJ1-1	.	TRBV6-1	CASSEPPDRLNTEAFF	TGTGCCAGCAGTGAACCCCCAGACAGATTGAACACTGAAGCTTTCTTT
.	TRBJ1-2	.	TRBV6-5	CASRGGSGYTF	TGTGCCAGCAGAGGGGGAAGTGGCTACACCTTC
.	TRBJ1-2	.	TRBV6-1	CASSPRNGGGYGYTF	TGTGCCAGCAGTCCCCGAAATGGAGGGGGCTATGGCTACACCTTC
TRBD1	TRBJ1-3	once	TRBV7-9	CASSPQTGAGNTIYF	TGTGCCAGCAGCCCCCAAACAGGGGCTGGAAACACCATATATTTT
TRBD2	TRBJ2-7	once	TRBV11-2	CASSGGLAGAGYEQYF	TGTGCCAGCAGCGGAGGACTAGCGGGGGCCGGGTACGAGCAGTACTTC
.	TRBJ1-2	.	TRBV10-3	CAISELATGWYGYTF	TGTGCCATCAGTGAGCTGGCTACAGGGTGGTATGGCTACACCTTC
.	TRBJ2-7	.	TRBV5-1	CASRMNVGEVHEQYF	TGCGCCAGCCGCATGAACGTCGGGGAGGTGCACGAGCAGTACTTC
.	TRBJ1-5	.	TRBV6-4	CASSRRVISNQPQHF	TGTGCCAGCTCGAGACGGGTTATTAGCAATCAGCCCCAGCATTTT
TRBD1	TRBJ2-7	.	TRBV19	CASRTGDEQYF	TGTGCCAGTAGGACAGGGGACGAGCAGTACTTC
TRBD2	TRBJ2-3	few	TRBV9	CASSVDGATSGTQYF	TGTGCCAGCAGCGTAGACGGGGCGACTAGCGGTACGCAGTATTTT
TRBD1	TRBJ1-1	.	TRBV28	CASLPTGGPFMNTEAFF	TGTGCCAGCCTCCCGACAGGGGGCCCTTTTATGAACACTGAAGCTTTCTTT
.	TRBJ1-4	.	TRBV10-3	CAISRSGNNEKLFF	TGTGCCATCAGTAGGTCTGGCAATAATGAAAAACTGTTTTTT
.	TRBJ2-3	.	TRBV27	CASTPRGNTDTQYF	TGTGCCAGCACCCCCCGAGGTAATACAGATACGCAGTATTTT
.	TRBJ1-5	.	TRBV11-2	CASSLDRDQPQHF	TGTGCCAGCAGCTTAGACCGCGATCAGCCCCAGCATTTT
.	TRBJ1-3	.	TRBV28	CASSFGGLGNTIYF	TGTGCCAGCAGTTTTGGGGGCCTTGGAAACACCATATATTTT
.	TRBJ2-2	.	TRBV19	CASSPSGETGELFF	TGTGCCAGTAGTCCTTCAGGGGAAACCGGGGAGCTGTTTTTT
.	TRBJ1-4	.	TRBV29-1	CSVGRGANEKLFF	TGCAGCGTTGGAAGGGGTGCTAATGAAAAACTGTTTTTT
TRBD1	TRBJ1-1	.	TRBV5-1	CASSLTRTGPTEAFF	TGCGCCAGCAGCCTAACTCGGACAGGGCCCACTGAAGCTTTCTTT
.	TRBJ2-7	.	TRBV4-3	CASSQDRQTEQYF	TGCGCCAGCAGCCAAGATCGCCAAACCGAGCAGTACTTC
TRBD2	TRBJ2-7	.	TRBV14	CASRGSGRGYEQYF	TGTGCCAGCCGAGGGAGCGGGAGGGGATACGAGCAGTACTTC
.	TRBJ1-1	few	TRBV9	CASSSSRGGENTEAFF	TGTGCCAGCAGCTCCTCCCGGGGCGGGGAGAACACTGAAGCTTTCTTT